The present T cell receptor (beta chain) was sequenced within a study of blood T cell repertoires in COVID-19. Study overall: In each case, the material was cDNA or gDNA derived from T cells, B-cell-depleted T cells, or PBMCs.

TCRdb's copy holds only in-frame clones and misses some; the assay was immunoSEQ multiplex PCR. Of under 300,000 clones listed, 70% to 90% are singletons. The V segment lost 3 bases and the J segment 1 base; nucleotides outside the gene matches: 8. The CDR3 totals 16 residues. CDR1 LNHDA and CDR2 SQIVND come from the germline V gene (reference sequence). This clone was observed a few times. The rearrangement uses TRBV19 and TRBJ2-5; 7 bases agree with TRBD2. The receptor was derived from a woman in her forties or fifties who had been exposed to COVID-19. Sequencing was carried out using PBMCs or T cells enriched from blood (not recorded which). The CDR3 nucleotides read TGTGCCAGTAGTATTGCGGGAGAGACCGGCCAAGAGACCCAGTACTTC. Translating gives CASSIAGETGQETQYF.